The following is a T cell receptor (beta chain) sequence with its context. Its antigen remains unidentified. Nothing much larger sits one base from this clone, and base qualities are not available. The data stem from a study of cytomegalovirus exposure and HLA in healthy donors (dated by TCRdb to the late 2010s). For context, the study as a whole: An earlier analysis of several hundred of the donors reported 276 Gb of sequence data and some 110 million unique TCR beta sequences obtained from around 180 million T cells. An early release that covered about 600 HLA-typed donors contained approximately 300 gigabases of sequencing data and tens of millions of unique TCR sequences. Of the roughly 410 genotyped donors, 80% to 90% were placed in the genetic ancestry cluster associated with self-reported Caucasian donors. The study was designed to test whether signatures of past pathogen exposure could be identified by cataloging public T cell receptors. Using immunosequencing, the study profiled T cell repertoires from 550 to 750 subjects and related those repertoires to cytomegalovirus serostatus. A separate validation cohort of more than 100 different subjects was used in addition to the 666-subject first cohort. High-throughput TCR immunosequencing, statistical association of individual TCRs with disease status, and machine learning were combined to predict cytomegalovirus infection status. To study patterns of TCR occurrence, a later analysis re-analyzed previously published TCR beta repertoires from 666 donors and added high-resolution HLA genotyping. Rather than using new phenotypic data, the later analysis identified candidate immune exposures from TCR beta sequences and from how often those sequences occurred across donors. To decide whether each TCR beta V gene segment behaved as functional or pseudogenic, an earlier analysis of some 570 of the donors relied on high-throughput TCR beta sequencing. Alongside the repertoire data, information on donor age, sex, ethnicity and CMV serostatus was compiled. In a later genetic analysis, genome-wide SNP genotypes for about three fifths of the roughly 670 donors were used, and that subset was treated as a discovery cohort. Every discovery cohort repertoire had been produced on one sequencing platform. HLA typing covered class I and class II loci at four-digit resolution. The number of donors typed differed by locus, with 629-630 for A, B, C, DRB1 and DQB1, roughly 520 for DQA1, 606 for DPA1, and about 450 for DPB1. Four to six DR-DQ haplotypes were handled as single units for association and clustering, since linkage in the cohort was strong. Across about 380 genotyped donors of the cohort, an average of approximately 200,000 unique TCR beta nucleotide sequences per donor were sequenced, and roughly 17% of those sequences were non-productive. What the research found in general, with its limitations: According to a later genetic analysis, donors in an Asian-associated ancestry cluster had fewer N-insertions in productive TCRs than the approximately 670-donor mean. In the study, approximately 150 TCR beta chains were listed as associated with cytomegalovirus. According to a later analysis, most CMV-associated TCR beta chains appeared to be HLA-restricted, and the HLA associations seemed to be driven largely by CMV exposure. A later analysis found that HLA-associated TCR beta chains were more clonally expanded and had lower generation probabilities than equally common non-associated chains. A few of the identified cytomegalovirus-associated TCR beta chains were confirmed in vitro to be specific for cytomegalovirus antigens. Strong co-occurrence of HLA alleles, especially DR and DQ, made assigning TCR associations to individual alleles difficult. This cohort had only TCR beta chains sequenced, and the lack of alpha or paired-chain data limited which features could be detected. The presence/absence analyses assumed that sequencing depth was roughly uniform across donors, and that assumption may not be true. Linkage disequilibrium might explain the correlated functional status among segregating V segments, but an unknown experimental factor could not be excluded. A later analysis associated 17,000 or so TCR beta sequences with specific HLA alleles at a false discovery rate of 0.05. Because HLA typing was missing for some donors at each locus, association tests included only the typed subset. In a later analysis, TCR association rates were found to vary across HLA loci, with the most associated TCRs seen for DRB1 alleles and the fewest for HLA-C alleles. A cluster of highly shared sequence variants was judged likely to be a technical artifact of the sequencing pipeline. According to a later analysis, parvovirus B19, influenza, CMV and Epstein-Barr virus appeared linked to several top co-occurrence clusters. Because counts were too low, seventeen rarely observed V segments, including chromosome 9 orphons, were left out of the earlier analysis of a few hundred of the donors. The only immune exposure information available for the cohort was CMV serostatus. Across donors, most TCR sequences were observed very rarely, whereas some public TCRs were present in many individuals. The authors suggested that the approach could potentially be extended to other disease states and immunological phenotypes. In an earlier analysis of roughly 500 of the donors, most TCR beta V segments appeared in productive rearrangements about 87% or about 30% of the time, broadly matching IMGT annotations. An association between a missense DCLRE1C variant and V-gene and J-gene trimming of TCR beta chains was found in a later genetic analysis and replicated in an independent cohort. In both the original and validation cohorts, the classifier was reported to diagnose cytomegalovirus status with high specificity and sensitivity. A further reported finding was that TCR beta sequences accurately predicted the HLA-A and HLA-B alleles for most subjects in the first cohort.

In total, over 600 healthy bone marrow donors made up the cohort. Cohort members were all nominally healthy when sampled, although unrecorded immune exposures were likely present. The donor tested CMV seropositive and was one of the 289 seropositive cohort members. A peripheral blood sample was collected from each donor, and TCR beta sequencing was performed on peripheral blood mononuclear cells. The Qiagen DNeasy Blood Extraction Kit was used to extract genomic DNA from the blood cell samples. The library was obtained by the immunoSEQ multiplex PCR assay. For the multiplex PCR, a mixture combining 60 forward primers for TCR Vbeta segments and 13 reverse primers for TCR Jbeta segments was used. The CDR3 region of rearranged TCR beta genes was amplified from genomic DNA by a multiplex PCR assay. Amplified TCR beta libraries were sequenced as 87-base-pair reads on the Illumina HiSeq System. Turning to the authors' computational methods: Across the 640 or so repertoires, a later analysis counted roughly 84 million unique TCR beta chains, about 10 million of which were shared by at least two donors. Raw reads were error-corrected and collapsed into unique sequences by a nearest-neighbor algorithm in which closely related sequences were merged to remove PCR and sequencing errors. V, D and J gene segments were assigned by aligning CDR3 sequences to IMGT reference sequences. For a sequence to be retained, a match of at least six nucleotides to both a V gene segment and a J gene segment was required. Rearrangements were called productive when the CDR3 lacked stop codons and stayed in frame with V and J; all others were non-productive. Following IMGT convention, CDR3 was defined as the stretch from the second conserved V-encoded cysteine to the conserved J-encoded phenylalanine. The earlier analysis of 500 to 600 of the donors excluded sequences that lacked an unambiguous match to a single V gene segment. An earlier analysis of almost 600 of the donors classified V segments as functional when productive rearrangements were above 56.7% and as segregating when the standard deviation between donors was above 5%. To diagnose cytomegalovirus status from the catalog of TCR beta chain sequences, a statistical classification framework was built. In a later analysis, TCR nucleotide sequences were compared against IMGT/GENE-DB human TR gene sequences so that V and J genes could be assigned. The TCRdist pipeline was used in a later analysis to assign CDR3 sequences and most-parsimonious VDJ recombination scenarios. In a later analysis, each TCR beta chain was defined by its CDR3 amino acid sequence together with its V-gene family, and reads without a unique V-gene family were excluded. In a later analysis, 500 to 700 highly shared, low-generation-probability nucleotide sequences were removed to address suspected cross-contamination and a sequencing artifact. In a later analysis, a clonal expansion index for each public chain was calculated from normalized within-repertoire ranks of inferred template counts. Generation probabilities in a later analysis came from a VDJ recombination model fitted to out-of-frame rearrangements, and those results were checked against IGoR. In a later analysis, TCR-TCR, TCR-HLA and TCR-CMV co-occurrence was scored with hypergeometric tests, and a repertoire-size bias correction was applied to TCR pairs. False discovery rates were estimated in a later analysis by permuting HLA or CMV assignments 20 times. In a later analysis, co-occurring TCRs were grouped using DBSCAN, with TCRdist sequence similarity added in when clustering inside HLA-allele-positive subsets. For co-occurrence clustering, repertoires with fewer than 30,000 or more than 120,000 public chains were excluded, along with a handful of repertoires with anomalous nucleotide sharing. Imported from immuneACCESS, the table was reduced by TCRdb to in-frame sequences with V and J called. These copies leave out some clones; in studies compared against another copy, an unresolved V gene accounts for under half, and the cause of the remainder is not known. V and J calls and clone size come straight from that table; D and trimming were deduced from the DNA. In all, the sample holds 95,000 to 110,000 clones, and under 85% of those were seen once. The ten most abundant clones make up approximately 3.7% of the sample.

Sequenced: PBMCs. The clonotype originates from a man between 50 and 59 years old in good health and CMV-seropositive.

CDR3 region: CSVAGRYDYEQYF. The DNA reads TGCAGCGTTGCTGGGAGATACGATTACGAGCAGTACTTC. The rearrangement combines TRBV29-1 with TRBJ2-7; TRBD2 is possibly the D segment (5 matching bases). V gives up 4 bases and J gives up 4 bases, and the segment between their germline ends measures 14 bases. The CDR3 has 13 amino acids, counting the end cysteine and phenylalanine. The CDR3 DNA has 39 bases and is translated from base 1. The germline V gene supplies CDR1 SQVTM and CDR2 ANQGSEA.